This T cell receptor beta chain comes out of a study of OX40 agonist ivuxolimab in advanced cancers. About the full investigation: Ivuxolimab was an agonistic, fully human IgG2 monoclonal antibody directed against OX40 (CD134), a costimulatory receptor. Intravenous ivuxolimab was administered to patients every 2 weeks at six dose levels: 0.01, 0.1, 0.3, 1.5, 3 and 10 mg/kg. Of the roughly 52 patients in dose escalation, around 19 had hepatocellular carcinoma, around 15 had melanoma, 9 had renal cell carcinoma and 9 had head and neck cancer. The dose-escalation cohort was around 83% male with a mean age of about 58 years, ranging from 23 to 79. Prior anti-PD-1, anti-PD-L1 or anti-CTLA-4 therapy was permitted, and 30% to 45% of dose-escalation patients had received checkpoint inhibitors. Partial responses occurred in three dose-escalation patients: two with cutaneous melanoma and one with hepatocellular carcinoma. Peripheral TCRbeta sequencing aimed to test whether ivuxolimab altered TCR sequence diversity and caused clonal T-cell expansion. The monotherapy dose-escalation portion (N of about 50 patients) of the phase I ivuxolimab trial is reported in the paper. Beyond this particular receptor, the publication reports: Antigen specificity was not determined for the clonally expanded peripheral T cells. At doses of 0.1 to 3.0 mg/kg, clonal expansion of both CD4+ and CD8+ blood T cells was observed from baseline to week 6. After ivuxolimab, CD8+ T cells had more expanded clones than CD4+ T cells on average. Partial responders in the 0.1-3.0 mg/kg groups had among the lowest normalized peripheral clonal expansion, especially among CD8+ T cells. Low levels of normalized T-cell clonal expansion were also seen in some patients who did not respond.

Genomic DNA was extracted from sorted cells for sequencing of the TCRbeta CDR3 region. The immunoSEQ Assay was used for sequencing of TCRbeta CDR3 regions. This immuneACCESS table, as held by TCRdb, lists in-frame sequences with V and J called but not all clones. Of the missing ones, under half trace to an unresolved V gene in checked studies; the others have no known cause. Recorded for this sample are 80,000 or so clones; approximately 85% of them occurred a single time. The ten largest clones add up to 2% to 2.5% of the sample. In its sample, this clone comes out as medium-sized (0.01 to 0.1%). The antigen it binds to is not known. There are no base qualities to consult, and no much larger clone falls within one base. CDR1 and CDR2, looked up from the germline V gene, are ENHRY and SYGVKD. Compared with germline, V lacks 9 bases and J lacks 5 bases; bases without a gene match: 5. Its CDR3 holds 12 amino acids, cysteine through phenylalanine. Left in the record is the CDR3 DNA by itself, 36 bases read in frame from the first base.

The trial excluded patients who had a history of autoimmune disease or who were on systemic immunosuppression. In every dose cohort, peripheral blood was drawn for TCR sequencing at baseline, cycle 4 day 1, and cycle 7 day 1. The samples were drawn from a first-in-human, open-label, multicenter phase I dose-escalation trial of ivuxolimab. Adults with locally advanced or metastatic melanoma, renal cell, hepatocellular, or head and neck squamous cell carcinoma were enrolled in the trial. Before TCR sequencing, CD4+ T cells and CD8+ T cells were sorted from peripheral blood as separate populations. Sample: CD4+ or CD8+ T cells sorted from blood, taken in a trial of the OX40 agonist ivuxolimab. This receptor chain uses TRBV10-3 and TRBJ2-7, and 9 junctional nucleotides match TRBD1. The receptor was derived from an adult with an advanced solid tumor such as melanoma, head and neck, liver or kidney cancer. CDR3 reads: CAIQGASNEQYF. The sequenced DNA: TGTGCCATACAGGGGGCTAGCAACGAGCAGTACTTC.